This TCR beta chain originates from a study of chemoradiotherapy in HPV16-positive cancers. General observations from the study: For HPV16-positive patients, expanding HPV-responsive T cells associated with longer recurrence-free survival.

Here immunoSEQ multiplex PCR was the method, and the copy in TCRdb shows in-frame clones only, minus some. Of tens of thousands of clones in the sample, around 94% were seen once. Trimming took off 7 bases at V and 6 bases at J, with 19 bases between the two ends. The germline CDR1 and CDR2 sequences are SQVTM and ANQGSEA. The CDR3 length is 13 residues. Regarding this clone: The antigen is not known.

The specimen was taken from a patient who underwent chemoradiotherapy. The genes are TRBV29-1 and TRBJ2-7; tentatively, D is TRBD2 (8 bases). This receptor was taken from a human donor with HPV-associated anogenital cancer. CDR3 in amino acids: CSAYEGAGGEQYF. The CDR3 nucleotides read TGCAGCGCCTACGAGGGGGCGGGAGGCGAGCAGTACTTC.